A single sample is the source of the 5 T cell receptor beta chains below, sequenced in a study of blood T cell repertoires in COVID-19. Profiled with immunoSEQ multiplex PCR; TCRdb holds only in-frame clones, not every one. This sample yields 250,000 to 350,000 clones, of which about 86% are seen a single time; around 12% belongs to the top ten. Sequenced material: peripheral blood. The origin of the receptors is a woman aged 70 to 79 with COVID-19, enrolled during active disease.

The V and J genes are TRBV9 and TRBJ2-5, with TRBD2 as a possible D gene (5 bases). Germline CDR1 SGDLS, CDR2 YYNGEE. The CDR3 consists of 14 residues. Between the trimmed V and J ends, which lost 0 bases and 5 bases, there was a span of 11 bases. CDR3 in DNA: TGTGCCAGCAGCGTAGAGCCTAGCCGCGAGACCCAGTACTTC. Protein: CASSVEPSRETQYF. Full variable domain (outside the CDR3, taken from reference TRBV9 and TRBJ2-5): DSGVTQTPKHLITATGQRVTLRCSPRSGDLSVYWYQQSLDQGLQFLIQYYNGEERAKGNILERFSAQQFPDLHSELNLSSLELGDSALYFCASSVEPSRETQYFGPGTRLLVL.

The chain joins TRBV7-6 to TRBJ1-2, with 9 bases matching TRBD1. CDR3 size: 14 residues. V lost 4 bases to trimming and J lost 8 bases; unmatched junction nucleotides: 8. CDR1 is SGHVS and CDR2 is FNYEAQ in the germline V gene. DNA of the CDR3: TGTGCCAGCAGCTCTACAGGGGGCGCGTACGGCTACACCTTC. Translation: CASSSTGGAYGYTF.

The rearrangement links TRBV11-3 to TRBJ2-2; perhaps TRBD2 as D (5 bases). CDR1 SGHNT and CDR2 YENEEA come from the germline V gene. Trimming removed 0 bases from V and 5 bases from J, with 16 bases in between. This CDR3 contains 17 residues. CDR3 DNA: TGTGCCAGCAGCTTAGATCCTGCGGGTTCTTTGACCGGGGAGCTGTTTTTT. This translates into CASSLDPAGSLTGELFF.

The V and J genes are TRBV9 and TRBJ1-2; 7 bases align to TRBD1. There are 16 residues in the CDR3. Germline-derived CDR1 and CDR2 are SGDLS and YYNGEE. The J segment lost 0 bases and the V segment lost 2 bases, leaving 7 bases of the junction unmatched. This chain's CDR3 is CASSVPRDRSNYGYTF. CDR3 in DNA: TGTGCCAGCAGCGTCCCCCGGGACAGATCTAACTATGGCTACACCTTC.

This clone has more than one count but fewer than ten. The CDR3 DNA follows: TGTGCCAGCAGCAAAGCCTTCCGGGGACAGGATTTT. Encoded protein: CASSKAFRGQDF. This rearrangement joins TRBV21-1 to TRBJ1-5; TRBD1 is the table's D call, not checked against the DNA. TRBV21-1 is assigned pseudogene status. The CDR3 spans 12 residues.